This T cell receptor (beta chain) was found in a study of blood T cell repertoires in COVID-19. The V gene lost 7 bases and the J gene lost 4 bases, with 16 bases spanning the gap. The germline CDR1 and CDR2 sequences are SQVTM and ANQGSEA. The CDR3 covers 13 residues. The repertoire was sequenced with immunoSEQ multiplex PCR; TCRdb's copy has only in-frame clones and lacks some. The sample has roughly 410,000 clones; approximately 90% are singletons. The TCR was taken from a woman aged 40 to 49 with COVID-19, enrolled during active disease. Sequencing input: peripheral blood. This chain links TRBV29-1 with TRBJ1-1, with D perhaps TRBD1 (6 bases). The CDR3 DNA sequence: TGCAGCGGTGCGGGGGGGCCGGGCACTGAAGCTTTCTTT. This translates into CSGAGGPGTEAFF.